This TCR beta chain emerged from a study of CD8+ T cells in alopecia areata. Germline values: CDR1 NSQYPW, CDR2 LRSPGD (reference sequence). The CDR3 has 14 amino acids. Following extraction, RNA underwent reverse transcription to cDNA, which served as the sequencing template. TCRdb's copy holds only in-frame clones and misses some; the assay was immunoSEQ multiplex PCR. Listed for the sample are roughly 260,000 clones, none seen a single time. The table lists this clone with a few counts. Germline and genes here are mouse. The read stops 4 residues short of the end of the CDR3; the missing end is completed from the germline J gene. Cells pooled from cutaneous lymph nodes were sorted on CD4, CD8alpha, NKG2D, NKG2ACE and other markers.

What was sequenced was CD4+ T cells sorted from a lymph node. V gene TRBV1 combines with J gene TRBJ2-7; perhaps TRBD1 as D (6 bases). The TCR originated in a C3H/HeJ mouse with alopecia areata. The mouse line has the MHC haplotype H2-k. CDR3 residues: CTCSASGHPYEQYF. CDR3 bases read: TGCACCTGCAGTGCCTCGGGACATCCTTAT.